These 17 T cell receptor beta chains originate from one sample sequenced in a study of blood T cell repertoires in COVID-19 (dated by TCRdb to about 2020). Libraries came from the immunoSEQ multiplex PCR assay. TCRdb stores this immuneACCESS table with in-frame sequences only. Part of the clones is absent; in the studies checked, under half of the shortfall reflects unresolved V genes, and no reason is known for the rest. This sample gives 95,000 to 150,000 clones in total; 86% of them show up just once. More than 4% of the sample is in the top ten clones. The sample comprised peripheral blood. The receptors were gathered from a man aged 40-50 years with acute or convalescent COVID-19.

The chain carries TRBV9 and TRBJ2-2, with 7 bases fitting TRBD2. V shed 4 bases, J shed 5 bases, and the junction held 8 bases outside the gene matches. The length of the CDR3 is 15 residues. The germline gives CDR1 SGDLS, CDR2 YYNGEE. CDR3 region: CASSPIAGLTGELFF. The CDR3 DNA is TGTGCCAGCAGCCCAATCGCGGGACTAACCGGGGAGCTGTTTTTT.

The chain links TRBV9 to TRBJ1-1; D remains unclear. CDR3 length: 14 residues. Looked up from germline, CDR1 is SGDLS and CDR2 is YYNGEE. Trimming removed 4 bases from V and 3 bases from J, with 13 bases in between. CDR3 in DNA: TGTGCCAGCAGCCCCAAAGGAGGGTACACTGAAGCTTTCTTT. This translates into CASSPKGGYTEAFF. Variable domain in full (rest from reference TRBV9 and TRBJ1-1): DSGVTQTPKHLITATGQRVTLRCSPRSGDLSVYWYQQSLDQGLQFLIQYYNGEERAKGNILERFSAQQFPDLHSELNLSSLELGDSALYFCASSPKGGYTEAFFGQGTRLTVV.

This chain connects TRBV25-1 to TRBJ2-4; the match to TRBD2 covers 9 bases. Trimming at V came to 3 bases and at J to 7 bases, leaving 10 bases not matched to a gene. The CDR3 covers 16 residues. Germline V gene lookup returns CDR1 MGHDK and CDR2 SYGVNS. CDR3 sequence (DNA): TGTGCCAGCAGTGATTCAGAAGCGGGAGGAAGGAACATTCAGTACTTC. It translates to CASSDSEAGGRNIQYF.

The chain employs TRBV3-1 (or the pseudogene TRBV3-2) and TRBJ1-4; 8 bases fit TRBD1. CDR3 length equals 18 residues. V trimming: 3 bases; J trimming: 7 bases; junction bases outside the gene matches: 16. Germline V gene data show CDR1 as LGHDT and CDR2 as YNNKEL (reference sequence). The CDR3 nucleotides are TGTGCCAGCAGCCAGGCAAAGGACAGGGCAGGATATCGTGAAAAACTGTTTTTT. Encoded protein: CASSQAKDRAGYREKLFF.

The chain recombines TRBV11-3 with TRBJ2-5; maybe TRBD2 (5 bases). The CDR3 has 14 residues. Germline CDR1 is SGHNT and CDR2 is YENEEA. The V end was cut by 4 bases, the J end by 4 bases, with 13 bases between. CDR3 in amino acids: CASSSSLSSETQYF. CDR3 DNA: TGTGCCAGCAGCTCTAGCTTGTCTTCAGAGACCCAGTACTTC.

The chain couples TRBV6-2 or TRBV6-3 to TRBJ2-5; the D gene is possibly TRBD2 (5 bases). Germline V gives CDR1 MNHEY, CDR2 SVGEGT. The CDR3 totals 10 residues. V lost 6 bases and J 10 bases, leaving 9 bases between the germline ends. CDR3 nucleotides: TGTGCCAGCAGCTCCGGGGACCAGTACTTC. Translated: CASSSGDQYF.

This chain connects TRBV6-5 to TRBJ1-1; a weak D match, TRBD1 (5 bases). Germline assignment: CDR1 MNHEY and CDR2 SVGAGI. This CDR3 region has 15 residues. The V end lost 2 bases, the J end lost 1 base, and 11 bases lay between the germline ends. In DNA form, the CDR3 reads TGTGCCAGCAGTTACGGAGGGGCAGGGAACACTGAAGCTTTCTTT. It encodes CASSYGGAGNTEAFF.

The V and J genes are TRBV2 and TRBJ2-7, with D perhaps matching TRBD1 (5 bases). Trimming shortened V by 6 bases and J by 3 bases, and 15 bases separated the two germline ends. This CDR3 contains 14 residues. The germline V gene encodes CDR1 SNHLY and CDR2 FYNNEI. The CDR3: CASSLRDHGYEQYF. The CDR3, as DNA: TGTGCCAGCAGCCTCAGGGATCACGGCTACGAGCAGTACTTC.

This chain links TRBV10-3 with TRBJ2-7, with D possibly TRBD2 on 6 matching bases. From germline, CDR1 is ENHRY and CDR2 SYGVKD. CDR3 length: 12 amino acids. V was cut by 10 bases and J by 6 bases, with 16 bases left in between. This CDR3 is CATEGLHPEQYF. For the CDR3, the DNA is TGTGCCACGGAGGGCCTTCACCCCGAGCAGTACTTC.

The chain links TRBV2 to TRBJ2-3; maybe TRBD2 (5 bases). The CDR3 is 14 amino acids. Germline lookup yields CDR1 SNHLY and CDR2 FYNNEI. Trimming shortened V by 4 bases and J by 2 bases, and 10 bases separated the two germline ends. Written as DNA, the CDR3 is TGTGCCAGCAGTGCGGGCGGGTCCACAGATACGCAGTATTTT. Amino acid sequence: CASSAGGSTDTQYF.

V gene TRBV27 combines with J gene TRBJ1-6; 10 bases map to TRBD1. Germline assignment: CDR1 MNHEY and CDR2 SMNVEV (reference sequence). CDR3 length equals 15 residues. Trimming at V came to 6 bases and at J to 8 bases, leaving 7 bases not matched to a gene. The CDR3: CASRDRQGAYSPLHF. In DNA, the CDR3 is TGTGCCAGCAGAGATCGACAGGGGGCATATTCACCCCTCCACTTT.

The rearrangement links TRBV21-1 to TRBJ1-2; the table's TRBD1 call for D was not verified on the DNA. TRBV21-1 is a pseudogene. The CDR3 contains 14 residues. In nucleotides, the CDR3 is TGTGCCAGCAGCAAAGAAAGGGGGCCCTATGGCTACACCTTC. It translates to CASSKERGPYGYTF.

The chain has TRBV7-9 and TRBJ2-1, with a possible D match to TRBD2 (6 bases). The V end was cut by 0 bases, the J end by 10 bases, with 25 bases between. There are 18 residues in the CDR3. Germline CDR1 and CDR2: SEHNR and FQNEAQ (reference sequence). The CDR3 sequence: CASSLAPFGSGLQLEQFF. The CDR3 nucleotides are TGTGCCAGCAGCTTAGCGCCTTTCGGTAGCGGATTACAATTAGAGCAGTTCTTC.

In this sample, this clone turned up a few times. The CDR3 nucleotides read TGTGCCAGTAGTATTTCAGGGGGAGACACTGAAGCTTTCTTT. This gives the protein CASSISGGDTEAFF. The chain carries TRBV19 and TRBJ1-1, with TRBD1 identical over 7 bases. This CDR3 region has 14 residues. Germline CDR1 is LNHDA and CDR2 is SQIVND (reference sequence). Trimming at V came to 3 bases and at J to 3 bases, leaving 4 bases not matched to a gene. Combining the CDR3 with reference TRBV19 and TRBJ1-1 gives the whole variable domain DGGITQSPKYLFRKEGQNVTLSCEQNLNHDAMYWYRQDPGQGLRLIYYSQIVNDFQKGDIAEGYSVSREKKESFPLTVTSAQKNPTAFYLCASSISGGDTEAFFGQGTRLTVV.

The chain recombines TRBV14 with TRBJ1-6; no definite D call. This CDR3 comprises 14 residues. The germline V gene has CDR1 SGHDN and CDR2 FVKESK. V lost 10 bases and J lost 7, with 17 bases in between. CDR3 loop: CATSMRQKNSPLHF. The CDR3 DNA is TGTGCCACCTCAATGAGACAAAAGAATTCACCCCTCCACTTT.

This rearrangement joins TRBV18 to TRBJ2-3, with D possibly TRBD1 on 5 matching bases. The germline CDR1 and CDR2 sequences are KGHSH and LQKENI. V dropped 6 bases and J dropped 6 bases, with 19 bases sitting between them. This CDR3 has 15 amino acids. The CDR3 DNA sequence: TGTGCCAGCTCCCCCGCCGTGGACATGTCGGATACGCAGTATTTT. Its protein product is CASSPAVDMSDTQYF.

The V gene is TRBV7-9, the J gene TRBJ1-1; TRBD1 matches 9 bases. Trimming removed 7 bases from V and 5 bases from J; junction bases left unmatched: 14. Germline CDR1 is SEHNR and CDR2 is FQNEAQ (reference sequence). The CDR3 contains 16 residues. As DNA, the CDR3 is TGTGCCAGCATACCGGGACAGGGCACAGGAATGACTGAAGCTTTCTTT. Translated: CASIPGQGTGMTEAFF. Variable domain in full (rest from reference TRBV7-9 and TRBJ1-1): DTGVSQNPRHKITKRGQNVTFRCDPISEHNRLYWYRQTLGQGPEFLTYFQNEAQLEKSRLLSDRFSAERPKGSFSTLEIQRTEQGDSAMYLCASIPGQGTGMTEAFFGQGTRLTVV.